Listed here is a single TCR beta chain. Its antigen is still unknown. V gave up 9 bases and J gave up 2 bases, with 13 bases separating them. The length of the CDR3 is 13 residues. Germline loops: CDR1 SGHTS, CDR2 YDEGEE. The sample belongs to a study of radiation and T cells in renal cell carcinoma. Across the study: Nephrectomy followed 15 Gy stereotactic body radiation by 4 weeks.

Indicated time point: blood 2 weeks post-SBRT. Treatment defined: 15 Gy SBRT to primary tumor, nephrectomy 4 weeks later. This renal cell carcinoma was of the clear cell type. Study-level points and caveats: No pretreatment tumor biopsies were available for baseline clonotypes. From baseline, blood top tumor clonotypes peaked at 2 weeks post-radiation.

Assay: immunoSEQ multiplex PCR; the TCRdb copy retains only in-frame clones and omits some. The table has 120,000 or so clones, around 81% seen once. The sequence derives from a man in his forties or fifties with renal cell carcinoma. V gene TRBV5-8 combines with J gene TRBJ2-3; no definite D call. The sample in question was blood, obtained from a patient whose treatment included radiotherapy and nephrectomy. The CDR3 protein is CATTKRATDTQYF. In DNA form, the CDR3 reads TGTGCCACGACAAAAAGGGCCACAGATACGCAGTATTTT.